This TCR beta chain was obtained from a study of HIV-infected children after antiretroviral therapy interruption. A 3' RACE protocol on RNA, with unique molecular identifiers, produced the TCR library. TCRdb analysed the 3' RACE reads with MiXCR anew, one entry per CDR3 protein. The data contain about 15,000 distinct CDR3 sequences, 3.4% of them singletons. This clonotype was counted many times. Treatment defined: PENTA 11 planned treatment interruption arm or continuous ART arm. The CDR3 has 16 amino acids. CDR1 and CDR2 from the germline V gene are LGHDT and YNNKEL (reference sequence). The junction had 3 bases not matched to a gene; V was cut back by 3 bases and J by 2 bases.

Sequenced here: CD45RA+ CD4+ T cells from PBMCs, sampled from a donor given antiretroviral therapy, either interrupted or continuous. The subset: naive CD4+ CD45RA+ CD45RO- T cells. This clonotype originated in a child aged 2 to 17 with HIV. This chain connects TRBV3-1 to TRBJ2-5, with TRBD2 matching 13 bases. This chain's CDR3 is CASSQELAGGQETQYF. Here the CDR3 DNA reads TGTGCCAGCAGCCAGGAACTAGCGGGGGGGCAAGAGACCCAGTACTTC.